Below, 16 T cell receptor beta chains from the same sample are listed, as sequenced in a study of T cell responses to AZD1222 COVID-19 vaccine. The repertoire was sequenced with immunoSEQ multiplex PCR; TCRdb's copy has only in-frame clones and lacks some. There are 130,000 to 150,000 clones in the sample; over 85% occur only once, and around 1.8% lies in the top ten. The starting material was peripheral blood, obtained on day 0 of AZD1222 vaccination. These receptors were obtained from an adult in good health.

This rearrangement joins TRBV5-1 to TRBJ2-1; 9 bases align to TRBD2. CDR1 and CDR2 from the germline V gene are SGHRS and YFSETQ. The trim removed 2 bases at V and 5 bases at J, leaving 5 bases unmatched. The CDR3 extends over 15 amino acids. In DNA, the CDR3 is TGCGCCAGCAGCTTTAGCGGGAGTGGGGACAATGAGCAGTTCTTC. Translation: CASSFSGSGDNEQFF.

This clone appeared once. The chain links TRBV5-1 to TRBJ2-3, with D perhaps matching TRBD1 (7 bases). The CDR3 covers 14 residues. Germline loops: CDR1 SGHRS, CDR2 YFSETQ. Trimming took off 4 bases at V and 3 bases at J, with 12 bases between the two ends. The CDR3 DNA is TGCGCCAGCAGCCCCCAGGGGGGTACAGATACGCAGTATTTT. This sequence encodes CASSPQGGTDTQYF.

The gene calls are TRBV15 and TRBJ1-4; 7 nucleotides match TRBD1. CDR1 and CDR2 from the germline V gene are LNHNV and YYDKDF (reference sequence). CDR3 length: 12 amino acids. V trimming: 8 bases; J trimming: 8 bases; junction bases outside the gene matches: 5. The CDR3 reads CATEGAGEKLFF. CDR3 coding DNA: TGTGCCACCGAGGGGGCTGGGGAAAAACTGTTTTTT.

The CDR3 loop reads CASRTHRGLGEKLFF. CDR3 bases: TGTGCCAGCAGGACCCACCGGGGATTAGGCGAAAAACTGTTTTTT. The gene calls are TRBV28 and TRBJ1-4; the D is unclear. This CDR3 spans 15 amino acids. V lost 6 bases and J 8 bases, leaving 19 bases between the germline ends. The V gene's germline CDR1 is MDHEN and CDR2 SYDVKM.

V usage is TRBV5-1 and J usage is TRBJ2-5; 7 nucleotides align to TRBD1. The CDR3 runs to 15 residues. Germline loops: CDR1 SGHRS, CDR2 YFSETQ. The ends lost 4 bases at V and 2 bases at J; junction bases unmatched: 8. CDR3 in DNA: TGCGCCAGCAGCCTTCTTCCGGGACAGCAAGAGACCCAGTACTTC. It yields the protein CASSLLPGQQETQYF.

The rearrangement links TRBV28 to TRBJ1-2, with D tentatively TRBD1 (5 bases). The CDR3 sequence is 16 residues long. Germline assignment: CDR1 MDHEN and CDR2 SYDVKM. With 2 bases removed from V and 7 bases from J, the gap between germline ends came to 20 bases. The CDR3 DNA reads TGTGCCAGCAGTTTAAAAGGTGGGACCGCCATAGGTGGCTACACCTTC. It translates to CASSLKGGTAIGGYTF.

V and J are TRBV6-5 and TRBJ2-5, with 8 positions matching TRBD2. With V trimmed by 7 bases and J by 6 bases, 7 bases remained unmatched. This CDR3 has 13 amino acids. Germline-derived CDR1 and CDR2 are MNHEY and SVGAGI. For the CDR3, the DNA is TGTGCCAGCAAGAGCATAGCGGGGAAGACCCAGTACTTC. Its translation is CASKSIAGKTQYF.

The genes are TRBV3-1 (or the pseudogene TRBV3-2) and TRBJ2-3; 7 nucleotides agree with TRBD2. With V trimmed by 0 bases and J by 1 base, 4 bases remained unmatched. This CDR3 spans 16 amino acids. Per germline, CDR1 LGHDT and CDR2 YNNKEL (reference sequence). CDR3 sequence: CASSQEAGIGTDTQYF. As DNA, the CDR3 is TGTGCCAGCAGCCAAGAAGCGGGGATTGGCACAGATACGCAGTATTTT.

The CDR3 reads CASSIRGAGKNIQYF. The CDR3 bases are TGTGCCAGTAGTATCCGTGGGGCAGGCAAAAACATTCAGTACTTC. The chain combines TRBV19 with TRBJ2-4, with D perhaps TRBD1 (5 bases). The CDR3 runs 15 residues. Trimming took 3 bases from V and 3 from J, leaving 12 bases between them. Germline V gene sequence: CDR1 LNHDA, CDR2 SQIVND (reference sequence). Full variable domain (outside the CDR3, taken from reference TRBV19 and TRBJ2-4): DGGITQSPKYLFRKEGQNVTLSCEQNLNHDAMYWYRQDPGQGLRLIYYSQIVNDFQKGDIAEGYSVSREKKESFPLTVTSAQKNPTAFYLCASSIRGAGKNIQYFGAGTRLSVL.

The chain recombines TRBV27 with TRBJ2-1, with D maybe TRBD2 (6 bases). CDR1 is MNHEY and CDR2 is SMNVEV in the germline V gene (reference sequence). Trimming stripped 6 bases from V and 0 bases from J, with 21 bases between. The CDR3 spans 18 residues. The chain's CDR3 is CASSPSPLLAPSYNEQFF. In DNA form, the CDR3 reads TGTGCCAGCAGCCCATCCCCCCTCCTAGCGCCCTCCTACAATGAGCAGTTCTTC.

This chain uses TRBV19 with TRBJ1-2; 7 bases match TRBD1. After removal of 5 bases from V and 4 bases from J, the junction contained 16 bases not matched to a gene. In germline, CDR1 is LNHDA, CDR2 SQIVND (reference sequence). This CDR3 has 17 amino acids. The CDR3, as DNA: TGTGCCAGTAGTCCAACGCCACTCGCCGGGACAGCCTATGGCTACACCTTC. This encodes CASSPTPLAGTAYGYTF.

CDR3 DNA: TGTGCCAGCAGTTACGTAAGGGGGCTTTACCACGAGCAGTACTTC. Protein product: CASSYVRGLYHEQYF. J is TRBJ2-7 and V is TRBV6-2 or TRBV6-3, with 7 bases fitting TRBD1. The V gene's germline CDR1 is MNHEY and CDR2 SVGEGT. The CDR3 spans 15 residues. Trimming removed 2 bases from V and 5 bases from J; junction bases left unmatched: 9.

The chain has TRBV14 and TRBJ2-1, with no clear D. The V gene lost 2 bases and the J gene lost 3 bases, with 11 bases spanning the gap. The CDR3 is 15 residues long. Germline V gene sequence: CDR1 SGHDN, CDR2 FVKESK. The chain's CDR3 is CASSQRGLIYNEQFF. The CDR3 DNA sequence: TGTGCCAGCAGCCAACGCGGTCTCATCTACAATGAGCAGTTCTTC.

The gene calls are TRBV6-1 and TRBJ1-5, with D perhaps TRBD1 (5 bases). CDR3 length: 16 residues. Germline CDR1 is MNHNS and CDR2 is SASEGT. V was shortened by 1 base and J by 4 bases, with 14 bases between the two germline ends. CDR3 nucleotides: TGTGCCAGCAGTGAAGGCGACAGTGGTTGGAATCAGCCCCAGCATTTT. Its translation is CASSEGDSGWNQPQHF.

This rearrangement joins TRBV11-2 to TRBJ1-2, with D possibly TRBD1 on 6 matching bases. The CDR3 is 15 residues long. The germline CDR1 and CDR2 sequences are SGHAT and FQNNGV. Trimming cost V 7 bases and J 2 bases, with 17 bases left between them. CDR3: CASTLGHSLNYGYTF. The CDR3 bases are TGTGCCAGCACTCTGGGACATTCCCTAAACTATGGCTACACCTTC. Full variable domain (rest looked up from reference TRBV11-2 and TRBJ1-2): EAGVAQSPRYKIIEKRQSVAFWCNPISGHATLYWYQQILGQGPKLLIQFQNNGVVDDSQLPKDRFSAERLKGVDSTLKIQPAKLEDSAVYLCASTLGHSLNYGYTFGSGTRLTVV.

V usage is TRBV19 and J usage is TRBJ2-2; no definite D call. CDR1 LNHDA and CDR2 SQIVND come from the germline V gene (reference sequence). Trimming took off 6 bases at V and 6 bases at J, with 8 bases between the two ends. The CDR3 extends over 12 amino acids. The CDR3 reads CASRKWAGELFF. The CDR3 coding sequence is TGTGCCAGTAGAAAATGGGCCGGGGAGCTGTTTTTT.